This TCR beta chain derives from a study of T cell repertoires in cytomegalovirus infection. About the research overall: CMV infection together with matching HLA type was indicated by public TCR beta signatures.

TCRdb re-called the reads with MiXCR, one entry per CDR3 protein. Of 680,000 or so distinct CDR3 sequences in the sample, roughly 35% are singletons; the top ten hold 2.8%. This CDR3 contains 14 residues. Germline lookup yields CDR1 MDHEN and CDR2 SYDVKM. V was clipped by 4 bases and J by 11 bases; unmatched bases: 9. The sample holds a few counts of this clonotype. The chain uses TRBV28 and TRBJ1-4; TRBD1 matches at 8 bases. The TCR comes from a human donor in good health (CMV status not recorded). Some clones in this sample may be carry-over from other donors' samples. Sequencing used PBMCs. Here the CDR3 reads CASSSPGGSQKLFF. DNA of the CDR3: TGTGCCAGCAGTTCCCCAGGGGGCTCTCAGAAACTGTTTTTT.